The rows below give T cell receptor beta chains drawn from one sample of a study of shared clonotypes between healthy human individuals. Sequencing used immunoSEQ multiplex PCR; TCRdb keeps in-frame clones, though not all of them. Counted here are some 530,000 clones, more than 65% occurring once; the ten biggest clones make up approximately 12%. The sample comprised PBMCs. These receptors originate from a woman aged 40 to 50 in good health. Some clones in this sample may be carry-over from other donors' samples. Each CDR3 is given with its conserved first and last residue. Fields, in order: clone size, J gene, V gene, D gene, CDR3 protein, CDR3 DNA. A D gene is named only where the DNA matches it firmly. A clone size is listed for some rows: how often the clone was seen (once, few, many), or a class if it is expanded.

>.|TRBJ1-2|TRBV10-1|TRBD1
CASSERWPTGGLANYGYTF
TGCGCCAGCAGTGAGCGTTGGCCAACAGGGGGGTTGGCTAACTATGGCTACACCTTC
>.|TRBJ2-1|TRBV6-5|TRBD1
CASSSGQVDHEQFF
TGTGCCAGCAGTTCTGGACAGGTCGATCATGAGCAGTTCTTC
>many|TRBJ1-6|TRBV6-1|.
CASSEVSINSPLHF
TGTGCCAGCAGTGAAGTCAGCATTAATTCACCCCTCCACTTT
>.|TRBJ2-7|TRBV5-1|.
CASSLGSSYEQYF
TGCGCCAGCAGCTTAGGTAGCTCCTACGAGCAGTACTTC
>.|TRBJ2-5|TRBV5-1|TRBD2
CASSEPGGRQETQYF
TGCGCCAGCAGCGAACCCGGGGGGAGGCAAGAGACCCAGTACTTC
>.|TRBJ1-2|TRBV5-1|.
CASSSDRGNYGYTF
TGCGCCAGCAGCTCGGACAGAGGTAACTATGGCTACACCTTC
>.|TRBJ2-5|TRBV29-1|TRBD1
CSVQYRGETQYF
TGCAGCGTTCAATACAGGGGTGAGACCCAGTACTTC
>once|TRBJ2-1|TRBV9|.
CASSVGINNEQFF
TGTGCCAGCAGCGTAGGGATCAACAATGAGCAGTTCTTC
>many|TRBJ1-4|TRBV28|.
CASRALGLRDEKLFF
TGTGCCAGCAGAGCTCTGGGGTTGAGAGATGAAAAACTGTTTTTT
>.|TRBJ2-5|TRBV5-6|.
CASSRDWMETQYF
TGTGCCAGCAGCCGGGACTGGATGGAGACCCAGTACTTC
>many|TRBJ1-4|TRBV5-1|.
CASQPGPEEKLFF
TGCGCCAGCCAACCGGGTCCCGAGGAAAAACTGTTTTTT
>.|TRBJ2-5|TRBV5-1|TRBD2
CASSLTSGSNGETQYF
TGCGCCAGCAGCTTGACTAGCGGGAGTAACGGGGAGACCCAGTACTTC
>.|TRBJ2-7|TRBV28|TRBD2
CASRVPGLAGAYEQYF
TGTGCCAGCAGGGTCCCGGGACTAGCGGGAGCTTACGAGCAGTACTTC
>.|TRBJ2-1|TRBV9|TRBD1
CASSVGGQNYNEQFF
TGTGCCAGCAGCGTAGGGGGACAGAACTACAATGAGCAGTTCTTC
>.|TRBJ2-1|TRBV30|.
CACRGAKSMGEQFF
TGTGCCTGCAGGGGGGCGAAATCAATGGGTGAGCAGTTCTTC
>few|TRBJ2-7|TRBV6-1|.
CASTLDGYWYEQYF
TGTGCCAGCACCCTCGACGGCTACTGGTACGAGCAGTACTTC